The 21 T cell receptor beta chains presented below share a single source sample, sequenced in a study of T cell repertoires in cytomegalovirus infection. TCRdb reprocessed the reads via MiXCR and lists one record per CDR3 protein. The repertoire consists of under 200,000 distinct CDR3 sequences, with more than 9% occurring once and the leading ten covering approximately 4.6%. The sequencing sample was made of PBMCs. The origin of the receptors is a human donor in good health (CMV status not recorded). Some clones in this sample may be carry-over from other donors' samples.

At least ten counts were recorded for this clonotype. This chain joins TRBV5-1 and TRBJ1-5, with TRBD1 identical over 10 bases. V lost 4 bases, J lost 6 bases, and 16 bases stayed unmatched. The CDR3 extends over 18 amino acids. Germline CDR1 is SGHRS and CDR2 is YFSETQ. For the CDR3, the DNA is TGCGCCAGCAGCGGCCGACAGGGGGCTCCGGGAGGGGGTCAGCCCCAGCATTTT. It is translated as CASSGRQGAPGGGQPQHF.

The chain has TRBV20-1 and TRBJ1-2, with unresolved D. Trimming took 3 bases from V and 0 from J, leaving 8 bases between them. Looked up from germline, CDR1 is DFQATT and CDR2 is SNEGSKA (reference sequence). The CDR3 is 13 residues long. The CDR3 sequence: CSASAPTNYGYTF. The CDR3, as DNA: TGCAGTGCTAGTGCACCTACTAACTATGGCTACACCTTC.

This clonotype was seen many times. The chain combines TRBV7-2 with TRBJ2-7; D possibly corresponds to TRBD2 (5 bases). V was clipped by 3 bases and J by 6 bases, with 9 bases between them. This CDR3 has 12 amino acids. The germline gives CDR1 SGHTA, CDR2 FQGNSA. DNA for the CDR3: TGTGCCAGCAGCTTGACTACGGGCGAGCAGTACTTC. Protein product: CASSLTTGEQYF.

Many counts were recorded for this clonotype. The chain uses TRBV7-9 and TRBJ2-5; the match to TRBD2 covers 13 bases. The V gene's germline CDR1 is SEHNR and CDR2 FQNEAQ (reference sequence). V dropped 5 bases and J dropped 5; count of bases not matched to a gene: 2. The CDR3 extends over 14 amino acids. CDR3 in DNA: TGTGCCAGCAGCATACTAGCGGGAGGGGAGACCCAGTACTTC. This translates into CASSILAGGETQYF.

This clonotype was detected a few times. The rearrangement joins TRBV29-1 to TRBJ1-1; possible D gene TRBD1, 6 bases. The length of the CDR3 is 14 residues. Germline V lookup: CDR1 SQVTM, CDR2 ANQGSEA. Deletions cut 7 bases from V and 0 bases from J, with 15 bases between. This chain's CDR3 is CSAKTGEVNTEAFF. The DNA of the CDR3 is TGCAGCGCAAAGACAGGCGAGGTGAACACTGAAGCTTTCTTT.

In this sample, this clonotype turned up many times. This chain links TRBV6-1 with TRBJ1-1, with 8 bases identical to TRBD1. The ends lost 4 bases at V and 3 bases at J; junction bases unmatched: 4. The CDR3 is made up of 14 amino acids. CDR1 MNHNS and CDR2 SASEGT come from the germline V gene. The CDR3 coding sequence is TGTGCCAGCAGTGTCAGGGGGCCCCACACTGAAGCTTTCTTT. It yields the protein CASSVRGPHTEAFF.

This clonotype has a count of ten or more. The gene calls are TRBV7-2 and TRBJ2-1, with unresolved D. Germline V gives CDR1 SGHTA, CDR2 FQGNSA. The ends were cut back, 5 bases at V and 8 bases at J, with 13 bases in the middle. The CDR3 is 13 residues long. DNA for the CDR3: TGTGCCAGCAGCACCACTACGTTGTATGAGCAGTTCTTC. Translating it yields CASSTTTLYEQFF.

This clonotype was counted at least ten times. As DNA, the CDR3 is TGTGCCAGCAGCCATTCCCTTGGACAGGCTCGTCGGGAGACCCAGTACTTC. Residues: CASSHSLGQARRETQYF. The chain couples TRBV12-3 or TRBV12-4 to TRBJ2-5, with 7 bases matching TRBD1. V shed 6 bases and J 5 bases; nucleotides not matched to a gene: 18. The CDR3 is made up of 17 amino acids.

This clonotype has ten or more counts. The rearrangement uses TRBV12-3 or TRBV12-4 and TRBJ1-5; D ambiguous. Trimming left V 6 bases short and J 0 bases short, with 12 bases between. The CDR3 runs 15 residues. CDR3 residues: CASSLTHNSNQPQHF. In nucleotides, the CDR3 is TGTGCCAGCAGCTTGACCCATAATAGCAATCAGCCCCAGCATTTT.

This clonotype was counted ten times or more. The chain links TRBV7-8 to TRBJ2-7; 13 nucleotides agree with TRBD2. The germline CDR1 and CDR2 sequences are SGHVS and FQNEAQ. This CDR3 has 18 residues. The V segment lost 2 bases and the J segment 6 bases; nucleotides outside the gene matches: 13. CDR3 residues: CASSLRPLAGGPEVEQYF. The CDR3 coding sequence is TGTGCCAGCAGCTTACGTCCACTAGCGGGGGGGCCCGAGGTCGAGCAGTACTTC.

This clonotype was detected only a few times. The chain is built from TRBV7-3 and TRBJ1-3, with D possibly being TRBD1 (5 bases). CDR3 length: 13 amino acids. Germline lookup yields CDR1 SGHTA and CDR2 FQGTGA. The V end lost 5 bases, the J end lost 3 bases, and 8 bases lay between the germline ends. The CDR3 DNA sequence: TGTGCCAGCAGCAGGGGCGATGGAAACACCATATATTTT. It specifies CASSRGDGNTIYF.

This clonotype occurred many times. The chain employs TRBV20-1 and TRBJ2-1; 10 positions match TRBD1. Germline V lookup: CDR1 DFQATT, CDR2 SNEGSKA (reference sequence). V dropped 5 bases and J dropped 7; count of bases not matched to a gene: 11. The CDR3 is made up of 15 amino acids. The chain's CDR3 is CSAPKWGQGRNEQFF. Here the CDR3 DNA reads TGCAGTGCTCCGAAGTGGGGACAGGGGCGGAATGAGCAGTTCTTC.

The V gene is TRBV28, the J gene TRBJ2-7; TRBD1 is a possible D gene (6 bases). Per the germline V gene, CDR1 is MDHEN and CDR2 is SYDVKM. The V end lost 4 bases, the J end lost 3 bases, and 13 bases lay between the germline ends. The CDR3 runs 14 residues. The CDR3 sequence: CASSSRAGDYEQYF. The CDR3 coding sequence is TGTGCCAGCAGTTCGCGGGCAGGGGACTACGAGCAGTACTTC.

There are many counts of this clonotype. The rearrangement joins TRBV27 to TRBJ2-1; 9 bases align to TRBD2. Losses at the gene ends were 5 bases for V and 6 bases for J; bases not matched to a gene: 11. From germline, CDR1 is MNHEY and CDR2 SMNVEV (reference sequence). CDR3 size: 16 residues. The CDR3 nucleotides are TGTGCCAGCAGTCCTATAGCGGGAGCAGATGCCAATGAGCAGTTCTTC. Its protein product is CASSPIAGADANEQFF.

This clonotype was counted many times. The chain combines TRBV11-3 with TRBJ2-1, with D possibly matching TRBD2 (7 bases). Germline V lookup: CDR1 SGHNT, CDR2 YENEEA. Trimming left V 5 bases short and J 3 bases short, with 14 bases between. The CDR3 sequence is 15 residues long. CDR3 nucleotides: TGTGCCAGCAGCAAAAAAGCGGGACACTACAATGAGCAGTTCTTC. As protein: CASSKKAGHYNEQFF. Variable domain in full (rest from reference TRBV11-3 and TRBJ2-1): EAGVVQSPRYKIIEKKQPVAFWCNPISGHNTLYWYLQNLGQGPELLIRYENEEAVDDSQLPKDRFSAERLKGVDSTLKIQPAELGDSAVYLCASSKKAGHYNEQFFGPGTRLTVL.

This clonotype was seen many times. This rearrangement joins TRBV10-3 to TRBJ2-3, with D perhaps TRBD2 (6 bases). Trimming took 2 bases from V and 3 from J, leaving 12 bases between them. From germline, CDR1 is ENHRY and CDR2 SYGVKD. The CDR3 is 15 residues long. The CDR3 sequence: CAISERGRSTDTQYF. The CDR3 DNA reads TGTGCCATCAGTGAGCGGGGGAGGTCTACAGATACGCAGTATTTT.

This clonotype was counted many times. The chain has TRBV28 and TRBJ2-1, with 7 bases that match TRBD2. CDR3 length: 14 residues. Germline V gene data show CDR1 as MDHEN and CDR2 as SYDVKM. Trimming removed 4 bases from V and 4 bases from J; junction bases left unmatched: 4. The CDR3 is CASSSGTIYNEQFF. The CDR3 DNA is TGTGCCAGCAGTTCAGGGACTATTTACAATGAGCAGTTCTTC. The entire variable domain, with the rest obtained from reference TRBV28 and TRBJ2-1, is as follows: DVKVTQSSRYLVKRTGEKVFLECVQDMDHENMFWYRQDPGLGLRLIYFSYDVKMKEKGDIPEGYSVSREKKERFSLILESASTNQTSMYLCASSSGTIYNEQFFGPGTRLTVL.

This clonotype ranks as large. CDR3 bases: TGTGCCAGCAGCTTAGCGACAGGGGGAAGAGGCTACACCTTC. Translating it yields CASSLATGGRGYTF. The V and J genes are TRBV7-8 and TRBJ1-2, with TRBD1 identical over 9 bases. Germline V gene lookup returns CDR1 SGHVS and CDR2 FQNEAQ. Trimming at V came to 0 bases and at J to 8 bases, leaving 4 bases not matched to a gene. The CDR3 loop spans 14 amino acids. The full variable domain, in which reference TRBV7-8 and TRBJ1-2 provide the parts outside the CDR3, is GAGVSQSPRYKVAKRGQDVALRCDPISGHVSLFWYQQALGQGPEFLTYFQNEAQLDKSGLPSDRFFAERPEGSVSTLKIQRTQQEDSAVYLCASSLATGGRGYTFGSGTRLTVV.

CDR3 protein: CASSNGRITEAFF. DNA of the CDR3: TGTGCCAGCAGTAACGGACGGATCACTGAAGCTTTCTTT. The chain recombines TRBV27 with TRBJ1-1; D remains unclear. Trimming stripped 5 bases from V and 4 bases from J, with 11 bases between. Per the germline V gene, CDR1 is MNHEY and CDR2 is SMNVEV (reference sequence). The CDR3 consists of 13 residues.

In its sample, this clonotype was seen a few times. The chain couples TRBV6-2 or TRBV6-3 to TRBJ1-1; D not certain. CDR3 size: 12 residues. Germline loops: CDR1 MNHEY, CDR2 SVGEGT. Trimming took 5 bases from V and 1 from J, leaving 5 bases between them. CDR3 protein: CASSRPNTEAFF. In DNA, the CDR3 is TGTGCCAGCAGTCGACCGAACACTGAAGCTTTCTTT.

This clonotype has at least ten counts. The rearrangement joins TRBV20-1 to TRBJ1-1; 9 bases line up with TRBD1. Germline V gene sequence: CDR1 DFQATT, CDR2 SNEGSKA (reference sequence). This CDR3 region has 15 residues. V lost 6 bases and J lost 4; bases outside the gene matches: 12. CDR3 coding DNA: TGCAGTGCCACAGGGGGCGGGGGCGGGAGCACTGAAGCTTTCTTT. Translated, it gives CSATGGGGGSTEAFF.